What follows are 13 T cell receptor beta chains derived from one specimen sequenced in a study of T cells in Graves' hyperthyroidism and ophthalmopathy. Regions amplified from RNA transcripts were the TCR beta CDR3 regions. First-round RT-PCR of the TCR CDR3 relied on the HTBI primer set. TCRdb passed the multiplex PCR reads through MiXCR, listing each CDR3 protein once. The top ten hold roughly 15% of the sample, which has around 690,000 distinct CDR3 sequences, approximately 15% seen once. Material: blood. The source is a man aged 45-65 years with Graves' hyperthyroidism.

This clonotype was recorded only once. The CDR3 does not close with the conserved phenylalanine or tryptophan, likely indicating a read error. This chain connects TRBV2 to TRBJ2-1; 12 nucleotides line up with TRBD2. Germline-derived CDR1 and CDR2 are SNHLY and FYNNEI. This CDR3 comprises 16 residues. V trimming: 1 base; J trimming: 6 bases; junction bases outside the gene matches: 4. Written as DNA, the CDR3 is TGTGCCAGCAGTGAAGTCCGGACTAGCGGGACCAATGAGCAGTTCCTC. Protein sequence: CASSEVRTSGTNEQFL.

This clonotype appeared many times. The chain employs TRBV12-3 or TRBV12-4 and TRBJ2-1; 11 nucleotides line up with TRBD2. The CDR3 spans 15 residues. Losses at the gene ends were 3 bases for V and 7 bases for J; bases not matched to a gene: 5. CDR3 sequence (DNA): TGTGCCAGCAGTTTTACGACTAGCGGGATAAATGAGCAGTTCTTC. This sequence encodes CASSFTTSGINEQFF.

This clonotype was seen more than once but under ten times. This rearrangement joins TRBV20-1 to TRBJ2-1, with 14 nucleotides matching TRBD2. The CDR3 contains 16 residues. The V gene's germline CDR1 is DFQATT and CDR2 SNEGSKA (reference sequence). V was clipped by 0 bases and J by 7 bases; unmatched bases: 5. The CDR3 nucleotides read TGCAGTGCTAGAGAGGGACTAGCGGGAGAGAAGAATGAGCAGTTCTTC. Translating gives CSAREGLAGEKNEQFF.

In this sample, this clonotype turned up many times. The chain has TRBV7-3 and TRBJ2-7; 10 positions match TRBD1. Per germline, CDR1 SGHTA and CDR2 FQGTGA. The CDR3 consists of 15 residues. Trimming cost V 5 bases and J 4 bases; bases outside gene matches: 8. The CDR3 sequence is CASSRLPGQGYEQYF. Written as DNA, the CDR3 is TGTGCCAGCAGCCGCCTCCCGGGACAGGGGTACGAGCAGTACTTC. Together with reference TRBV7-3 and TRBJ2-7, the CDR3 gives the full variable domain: GAGVSQTPSNKVTEKGKYVELRCDPISGHTALYWYRQSLGQGPEFLIYFQGTGAADDSGLPNDRFFAVRPEGSVSTLKIQRTERGDSAVYLCASSRLPGQGYEQYFGPGTRLTVT.

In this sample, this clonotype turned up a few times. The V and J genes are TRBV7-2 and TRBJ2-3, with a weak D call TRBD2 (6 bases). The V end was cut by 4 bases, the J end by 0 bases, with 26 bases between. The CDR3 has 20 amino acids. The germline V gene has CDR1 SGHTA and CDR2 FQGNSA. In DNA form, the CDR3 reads TGTGCCAGCAGCTACCGGGCGGTACAGGTTAGGAGGGCTAGCACAGATACGCAGTATTTT. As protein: CASSYRAVQVRRASTDTQYF.

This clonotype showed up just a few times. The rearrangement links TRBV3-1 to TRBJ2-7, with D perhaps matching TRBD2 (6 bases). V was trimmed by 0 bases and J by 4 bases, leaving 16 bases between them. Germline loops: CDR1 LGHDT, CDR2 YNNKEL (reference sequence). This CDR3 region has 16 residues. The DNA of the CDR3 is TGTGCCAGCAGCCAAGATGACCGGGAGTTTTTTTACGAGCAGTACTTC. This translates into CASSQDDREFFYEQYF.

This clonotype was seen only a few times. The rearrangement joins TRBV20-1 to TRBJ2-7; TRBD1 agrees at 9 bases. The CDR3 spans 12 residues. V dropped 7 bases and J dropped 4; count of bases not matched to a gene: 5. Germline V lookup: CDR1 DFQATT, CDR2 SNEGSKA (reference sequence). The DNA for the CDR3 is TGCAGTGTTCGGACAGGGGCGTACGAGCAGTACTTC. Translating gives CSVRTGAYEQYF.

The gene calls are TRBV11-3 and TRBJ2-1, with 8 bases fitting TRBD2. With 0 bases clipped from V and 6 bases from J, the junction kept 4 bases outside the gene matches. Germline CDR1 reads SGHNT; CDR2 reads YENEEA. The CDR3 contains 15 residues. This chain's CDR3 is CASSLEAGVPNEQFF. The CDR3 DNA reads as TGTGCCAGCAGCTTAGAAGCGGGAGTTCCCAATGAGCAGTTCTTC.

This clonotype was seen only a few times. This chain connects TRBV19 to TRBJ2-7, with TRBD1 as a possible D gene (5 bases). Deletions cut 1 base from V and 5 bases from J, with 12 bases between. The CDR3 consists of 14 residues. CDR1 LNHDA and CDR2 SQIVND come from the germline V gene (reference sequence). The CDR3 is CASSIGRESHEQYF. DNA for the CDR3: TGTGCCAGTAGTATAGGCAGGGAATCGCACGAGCAGTACTTC. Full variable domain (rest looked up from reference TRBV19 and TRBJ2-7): DGGITQSPKYLFRKEGQNVTLSCEQNLNHDAMYWYRQDPGQGLRLIYYSQIVNDFQKGDIAEGYSVSREKKESFPLTVTSAQKNPTAFYLCASSIGRESHEQYFGPGTRLTVT.

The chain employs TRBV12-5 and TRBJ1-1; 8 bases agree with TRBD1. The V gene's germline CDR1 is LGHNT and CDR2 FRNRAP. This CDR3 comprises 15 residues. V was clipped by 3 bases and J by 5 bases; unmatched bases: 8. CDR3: CASGFKGQGITEAFF. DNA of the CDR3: TGTGCTAGTGGTTTCAAAGGACAGGGAATAACTGAAGCTTTCTTT.

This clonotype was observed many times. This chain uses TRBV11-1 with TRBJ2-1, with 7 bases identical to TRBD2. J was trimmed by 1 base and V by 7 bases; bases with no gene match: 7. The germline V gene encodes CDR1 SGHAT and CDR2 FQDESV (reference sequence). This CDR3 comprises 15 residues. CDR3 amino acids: CASTKGGNSYNEQFF. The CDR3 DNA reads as TGTGCCAGCACCAAGGGAGGGAATTCCTACAATGAGCAGTTCTTC. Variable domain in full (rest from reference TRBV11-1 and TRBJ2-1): EAEVAQSPRYKITEKSQAVAFWCDPISGHATLYWYRQILGQGPELLVQFQDESVVDDSQLPKDRFSAERLKGVDSTLKIQPAELGDSAMYLCASTKGGNSYNEQFFGPGTRLTVL.

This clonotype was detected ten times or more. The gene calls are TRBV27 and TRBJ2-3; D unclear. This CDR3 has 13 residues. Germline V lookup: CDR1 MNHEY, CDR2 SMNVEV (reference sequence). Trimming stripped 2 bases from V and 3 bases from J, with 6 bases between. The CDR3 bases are TGTGCCAGCAGTTTAGGGGATACAGATACGCAGTATTTT. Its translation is CASSLGDTDTQYF.

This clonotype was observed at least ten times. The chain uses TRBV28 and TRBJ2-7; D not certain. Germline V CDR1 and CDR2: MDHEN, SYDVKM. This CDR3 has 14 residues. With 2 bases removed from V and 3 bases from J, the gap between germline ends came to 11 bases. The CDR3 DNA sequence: TGTGCCAGCAGTTTAGCATCACTAATCTACGAGCAGTACTTC. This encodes CASSLASLIYEQYF.